Below, 5 T cell receptor beta chains from the same sample are listed, as sequenced in a study of T cell responses to AZD1222 COVID-19 vaccine. The repertoire was sequenced with immunoSEQ multiplex PCR; TCRdb's copy has only in-frame clones and lacks some. The table has about 110,000 clones, approximately 89% seen once. The starting material was peripheral blood, obtained 28 days after the second AZD1222 dose. The receptors derive from an adult who received the AZD1222 COVID-19 vaccine.

The rearrangement links TRBV5-1 to TRBJ1-1, with 9 bases fitting TRBD1. Germline V gene data show CDR1 as SGHRS and CDR2 as YFSETQ. CDR3 length: 15 residues. Unmatched junction bases numbered 4, after V lost 2 bases and J lost 2 bases. The CDR3 spells CASSFDRGSNTEAFF. DNA of the CDR3: TGCGCCAGCAGCTTCGACAGGGGGTCAAACACTGAAGCTTTCTTT.

This sequence joins TRBV28 and TRBJ1-6, with D perhaps TRBD1 (5 bases). The CDR3 loop spans 12 amino acids. Germline V gene sequence: CDR1 MDHEN, CDR2 SYDVKM. Trimming shortened V by 6 bases and J by 8 bases, and 8 bases separated the two germline ends. The CDR3 nucleotides are TGTGCCAGCAGGGGGGGAGATTCACCCCTCCACTTT. Translation gives CASRGGDSPLHF.

V is TRBV7-6 and J is TRBJ2-2, with TRBD1 matching 10 bases. The CDR3 has 18 residues. CDR1 SGHVS and CDR2 FNYEAQ come from the germline V gene. With 5 bases clipped from V and 5 bases from J, the junction kept 14 bases outside the gene matches. CDR3 sequence: CASSPMLPGQGSTGELFF. The CDR3 DNA reads as TGTGCCAGCAGCCCAATGTTACCGGGACAGGGGTCTACCGGGGAGCTGTTTTTT.

The V and J genes are TRBV7-8 and TRBJ1-5; 7 positions agree with TRBD1. From germline, CDR1 is SGHVS and CDR2 FQNEAQ. V lost 2 bases and J lost 2; bases outside the gene matches: 0. CDR3 length: 14 amino acids. This CDR3 reads CASSLQGGNQPQHF. CDR3 in DNA: TGTGCCAGCAGCTTACAGGGGGGCAATCAGCCCCAGCATTTT.

The V gene is TRBV2, the J gene TRBJ2-6, with 8 nucleotides matching TRBD1. CDR3 size: 18 residues. Germline CDR1 SNHLY, CDR2 FYNNEI. V lost 5 bases to trimming and J lost 0 bases; unmatched junction nucleotides: 9. The CDR3 region has the DNA TGTGCCAGCAGTTTCGGACAGGGCCTTAGCTCTGGGGCCAACGTCCTGACTTTC. It specifies CASSFGQGLSSGANVLTF.